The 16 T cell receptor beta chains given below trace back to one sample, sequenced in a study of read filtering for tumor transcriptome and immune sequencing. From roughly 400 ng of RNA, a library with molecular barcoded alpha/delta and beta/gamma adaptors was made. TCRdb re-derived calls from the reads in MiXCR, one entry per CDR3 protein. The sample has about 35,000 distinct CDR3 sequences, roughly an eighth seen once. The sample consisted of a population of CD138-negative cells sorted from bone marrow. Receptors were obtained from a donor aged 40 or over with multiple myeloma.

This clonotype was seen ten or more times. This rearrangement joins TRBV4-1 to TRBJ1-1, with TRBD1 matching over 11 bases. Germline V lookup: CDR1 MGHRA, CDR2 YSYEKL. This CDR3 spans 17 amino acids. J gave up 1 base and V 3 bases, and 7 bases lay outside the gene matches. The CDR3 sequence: CASSHSGQGGWNTEAFF. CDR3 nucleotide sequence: TGCGCCAGCAGCCACTCGGGACAGGGGGGTTGGAACACTGAAGCTTTCTTT.

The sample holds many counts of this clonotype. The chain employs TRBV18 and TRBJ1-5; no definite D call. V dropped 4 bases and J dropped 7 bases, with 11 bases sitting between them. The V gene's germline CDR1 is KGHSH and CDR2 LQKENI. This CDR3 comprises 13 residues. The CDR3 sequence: CASSLTREQPQHF. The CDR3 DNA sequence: TGTGCCAGCTCACTAACTCGGGAGCAGCCCCAGCATTTT.

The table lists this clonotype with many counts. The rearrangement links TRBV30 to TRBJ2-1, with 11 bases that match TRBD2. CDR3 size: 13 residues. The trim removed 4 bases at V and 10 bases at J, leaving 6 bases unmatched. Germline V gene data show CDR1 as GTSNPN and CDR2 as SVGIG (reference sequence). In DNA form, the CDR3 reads TGTGCCTGGACCCCACTAGCGGGAGACGAGCAGTTCTTC. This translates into CAWTPLAGDEQFF. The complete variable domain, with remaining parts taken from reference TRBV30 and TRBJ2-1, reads SQTIHQWPATLVQPVGSPLSLECTVEGTSNPNLYWYRQAAGRGLQLLFYSVGIGQISSEVPQNLSASRPQDRQFILSSKKLLLSDSGFYLCAWTPLAGDEQFFGPGTRLTVL.

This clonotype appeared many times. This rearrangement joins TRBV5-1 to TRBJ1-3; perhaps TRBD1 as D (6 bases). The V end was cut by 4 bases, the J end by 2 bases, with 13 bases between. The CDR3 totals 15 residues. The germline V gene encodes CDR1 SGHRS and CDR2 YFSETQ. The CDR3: CASSQDSYAGNTIYF. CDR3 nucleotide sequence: TGCGCCAGCAGCCAGGACAGTTATGCTGGAAACACCATATATTTT.

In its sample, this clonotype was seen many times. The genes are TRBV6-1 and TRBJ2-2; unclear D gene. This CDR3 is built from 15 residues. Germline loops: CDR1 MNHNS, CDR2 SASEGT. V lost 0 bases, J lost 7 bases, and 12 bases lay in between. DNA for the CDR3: TGTGCCAGCAGTGAAGCGCTTGTTGCGGTCGGGGAGCTGTTTTTT. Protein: CASSEALVAVGELFF.

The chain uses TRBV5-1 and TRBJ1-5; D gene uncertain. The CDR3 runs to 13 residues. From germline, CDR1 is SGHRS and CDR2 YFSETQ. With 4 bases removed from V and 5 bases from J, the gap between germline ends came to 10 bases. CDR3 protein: CASSTGADQPQHF. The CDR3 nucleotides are TGCGCCAGCAGCACCGGTGCCGATCAGCCCCAGCATTTT.

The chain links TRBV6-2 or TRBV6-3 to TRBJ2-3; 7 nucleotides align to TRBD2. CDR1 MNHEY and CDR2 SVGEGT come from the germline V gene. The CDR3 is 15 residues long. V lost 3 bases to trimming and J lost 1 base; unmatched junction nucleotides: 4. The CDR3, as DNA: TGTGCCAGCAGTTATAGCGCGGGGGGCACAGATACGCAGTATTTT. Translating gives CASSYSAGGTDTQYF.

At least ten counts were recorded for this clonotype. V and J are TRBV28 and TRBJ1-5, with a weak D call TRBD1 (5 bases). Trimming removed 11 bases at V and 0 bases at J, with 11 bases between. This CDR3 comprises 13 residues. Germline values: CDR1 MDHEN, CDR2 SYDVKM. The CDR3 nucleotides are TGTGCCGCAGGGCCGTATAGCAATCAGCCCCAGCATTTT. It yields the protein CAAGPYSNQPQHF.

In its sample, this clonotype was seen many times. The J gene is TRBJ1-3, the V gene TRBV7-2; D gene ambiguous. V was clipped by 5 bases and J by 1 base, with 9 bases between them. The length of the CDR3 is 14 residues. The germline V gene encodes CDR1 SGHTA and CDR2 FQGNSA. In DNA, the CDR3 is TGTGCCAGCAGCCCCCGGGTATCTGGAAACACCATATATTTT. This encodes CASSPRVSGNTIYF.

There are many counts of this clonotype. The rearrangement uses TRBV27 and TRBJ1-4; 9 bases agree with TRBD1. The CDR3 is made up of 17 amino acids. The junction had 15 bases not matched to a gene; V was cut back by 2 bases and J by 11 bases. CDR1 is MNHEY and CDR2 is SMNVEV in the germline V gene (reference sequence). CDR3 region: CASSLRRPGTGMGKLFF. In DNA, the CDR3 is TGTGCCAGCAGTTTACGTCGTCCCGGGACAGGGATGGGGAAACTGTTTTTT.

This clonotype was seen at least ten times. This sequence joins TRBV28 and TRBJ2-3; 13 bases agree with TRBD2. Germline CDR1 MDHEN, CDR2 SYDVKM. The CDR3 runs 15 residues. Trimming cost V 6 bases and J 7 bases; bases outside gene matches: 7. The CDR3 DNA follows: TGTGCCAGCAGACTTGGACTAGCGGGAGTGAATACGCAGTATTTT. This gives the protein CASRLGLAGVNTQYF. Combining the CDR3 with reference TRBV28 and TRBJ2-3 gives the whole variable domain DVKVTQSSRYLVKRTGEKVFLECVQDMDHENMFWYRQDPGLGLRLIYFSYDVKMKEKGDIPEGYSVSREKKERFSLILESASTNQTSMYLCASRLGLAGVNTQYFGPGTRLTVL.

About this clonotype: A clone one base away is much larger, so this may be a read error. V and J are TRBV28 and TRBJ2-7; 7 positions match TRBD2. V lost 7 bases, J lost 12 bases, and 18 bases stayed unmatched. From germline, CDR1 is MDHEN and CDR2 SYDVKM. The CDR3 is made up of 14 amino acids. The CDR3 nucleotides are TGTGCCAGCACCCGAACGGGGGGTCTTGTTGGGCGGTACTTC. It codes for CASTRTGGLVGRYF.

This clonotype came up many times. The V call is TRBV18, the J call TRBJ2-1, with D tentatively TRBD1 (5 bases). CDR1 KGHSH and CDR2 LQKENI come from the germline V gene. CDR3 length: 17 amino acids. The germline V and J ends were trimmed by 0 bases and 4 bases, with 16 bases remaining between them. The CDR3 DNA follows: TGTGCCAGCTCACCACCGCCGGGCAGGGCCACGTACAATGAGCAGTTCTTC. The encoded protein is CASSPPPGRATYNEQFF.

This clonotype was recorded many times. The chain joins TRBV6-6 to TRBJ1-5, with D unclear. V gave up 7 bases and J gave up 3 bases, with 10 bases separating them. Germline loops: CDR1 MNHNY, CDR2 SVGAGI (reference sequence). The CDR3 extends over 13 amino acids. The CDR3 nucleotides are TGTGCCAGCATAATGGAAACCAATCAGCCCCAGCATTTT. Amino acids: CASIMETNQPQHF.

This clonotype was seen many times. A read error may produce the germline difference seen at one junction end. CDR3 coding DNA: TGTGCCAGCAGTCCGGGACAGGGAATCCAGCACCAGCATTTT. Translating gives CASSPGQGIQHQHF. The chain joins TRBV12-3 or TRBV12-4 to TRBJ1-5; 9 positions match TRBD1. The CDR3 length is 14 residues.

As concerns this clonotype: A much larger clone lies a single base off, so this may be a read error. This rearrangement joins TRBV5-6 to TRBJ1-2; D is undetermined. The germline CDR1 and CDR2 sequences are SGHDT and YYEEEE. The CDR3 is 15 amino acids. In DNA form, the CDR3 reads TGTGCCAGCAGCCCCCCTGGAGCAGAAGACTATGACTACACCTTC. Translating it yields CASSPPGAEDYDYTF.